The T cell receptor (beta chain) under discussion was sequenced for a study of blood T cell repertoires in COVID-19. Libraries were prepared by immunoSEQ multiplex PCR; TCRdb keeps only in-frame clonotypes and omits some of them. The sample lists approximately 84,000 clones, 85% to 90% occurring once. The TCR was taken from a human donor with active COVID-19. The donor label of this sample is uncertain. Sequenced input: peripheral blood.

CDR3 nucleotide sequence: TGTGCCAGCAGCCCCACGCTGAGCCGCCCGGGAAACACCATATATTTT. Protein: CASSPTLSRPGNTIYF. This chain links TRBV3-1 (or the pseudogene TRBV3-2) with TRBJ1-3, with D hard to call. Trimming stripped 4 bases from V and 4 bases from J, with 17 bases between. CDR1 is LGHDT and CDR2 is YNNKEL in the germline V gene (reference sequence). CDR3 size: 16 residues.